The clone carrying this T cell receptor (beta chain) was counted a few times. Relative to the germline gene, one junction end is altered; a read error may explain this. CDR3 length equals 18 residues. Looked up from germline, CDR1 is LGHDT and CDR2 is YNNKEL (reference sequence). Using immunoSEQ multiplex PCR, the repertoire was profiled, and TCRdb retains in-frame clones only, with some absent. The table includes 110,000 or so clones, 85% detected once. This sample is drawn from a study of blood T cell repertoires in COVID-19. Background on the study: Sites in the United States, Italy and Spain provided acute and convalescent COVID-19 samples. PBMCs, B-cell-depleted T cells, or T cells provided the cDNA or gDNA that made up the material.

What was sequenced was peripheral blood. The chain recombines TRBV3-1 (or the pseudogene TRBV3-2) with TRBJ2-2; 9 bases fit TRBD2. The clonotype comes from a human donor in a cohort sampled during active COVID-19. Written as DNA, the CDR3 is TGTGCCAGCAGGCAAGATGGGCTAGCGGGGTCCCACACCGGGGAGCTGTTTTTT. It is translated as CASRQDGLAGSHTGELFF.